A selection of T cell receptor beta chains follows, all from one sample in a study of blood T cell repertoires in COVID-19. The assay was immunoSEQ multiplex PCR, and TCRdb's table has in-frame clones only and misses some. Of 250,000 to 300,000 clones in the sample, approximately 90% were seen once. Input material: PBMCs or T cells enriched from blood (not recorded which). These receptors originate from a woman aged 55-69 years in a cohort exposed to, infected with or recovered from COVID-19 (not recorded which). The CDR3 runs from the conserved cysteine through the conserved F or W. A D gene is named only where the DNA matches it firmly. Expanded clones are given a class, and other clones once, few, many or no size at all.

clone_size: NA; d_call: NA; j_call: TRBJ1-1; v_call: TRBV30; cdr3_nt: TGTGCCTGGAGCGCGACGACAGCCAAAGCTTTCTTT; cdr3_aa: CAWSATTAKAFF
clone_size: NA; d_call: TRBD1; j_call: TRBJ2-7; v_call: TRBV28; cdr3_nt: TGTGCCAGCAGTTTACAGATGGACAGGAGCTACGAGCAGTACTTC; cdr3_aa: CASSLQMDRSYEQYF
clone_size: NA; d_call: NA; j_call: TRBJ2-3; v_call: TRBV2; cdr3_nt: TGTGCCAGCAGTCTTGAGCGAGCAGATACGCAGTATTTT; cdr3_aa: CASSLERADTQYF
clone_size: NA; d_call: NA; j_call: TRBJ2-7; v_call: TRBV28; cdr3_nt: TGTGCCAGCAGTTTACAGGGATCCTACGAGCAGTACTTC; cdr3_aa: CASSLQGSYEQYF
clone_size: NA; d_call: TRBD1; j_call: TRBJ1-2; v_call: TRBV9; cdr3_nt: TGTGCCAGCAGCCCCCGACAGGGAAACAACTATGGCTACACCTTC; cdr3_aa: CASSPRQGNNYGYTF
clone_size: once; d_call: NA; j_call: TRBJ2-3; v_call: TRBV5-1; cdr3_nt: TGCGCCAGCAGCTCGCTGGACCTAGCGAGAAACACAGATACGCAGTATTTT; cdr3_aa: CASSSLDLARNTDTQYF
clone_size: NA; d_call: NA; j_call: TRBJ2-5; v_call: TRBV28; cdr3_nt: TGTGCCAGCAGCCCTATCCAAGAGACCCAGTACTTC; cdr3_aa: CASSPIQETQYF
clone_size: NA; d_call: TRBD1; j_call: TRBJ1-3; v_call: TRBV12-3/TRBV12-4; cdr3_nt: TGTGCCAGCACTATGGACAGGGGCCACACCATATATTTT; cdr3_aa: CASTMDRGHTIYF
clone_size: NA; d_call: TRBD1; j_call: TRBJ2-7; v_call: TRBV18; cdr3_nt: TGTGCCAGCTCACCGCTTGGACAGGGGGCCTACGAGCAGTACTTC; cdr3_aa: CASSPLGQGAYEQYF
clone_size: once; d_call: TRBD2; j_call: TRBJ2-7; v_call: TRBV29-1; cdr3_nt: TGCAGCGTTGAAGAATCTAGGACTAGCGGGAGTGTCGACGAGCAGTACTTC; cdr3_aa: CSVEESRTSGSVDEQYF
clone_size: NA; d_call: NA; j_call: TRBJ1-1; v_call: TRBV28; cdr3_nt: TGTGCCAGCAGCTCGGTAACAGTGAACACTGAAGCTTTCTTT; cdr3_aa: CASSSVTVNTEAFF
clone_size: once; d_call: TRBD1; j_call: TRBJ1-2; v_call: TRBV7-9; cdr3_nt: TGTGCCAGCAGCCGGGGGACAGGGCCGGACACCTTC; cdr3_aa: CASSRGTGPDTF
clone_size: NA; d_call: NA; j_call: TRBJ2-5; v_call: TRBV18; cdr3_nt: TGTGCCAGCTCCCCAAGACAGTTCCAAGAGACCCAGTACTTC; cdr3_aa: CASSPRQFQETQYF
clone_size: NA; d_call: NA; j_call: TRBJ2-7; v_call: TRBV12-2; cdr3_nt: TGTGCAAGTCGCTTAGAAGCAGGGCCCGGGCAGTACTTC; cdr3_aa: CASRLEAGPGQYF
clone_size: NA; d_call: NA; j_call: TRBJ1-3; v_call: TRBV2; cdr3_nt: TGTGCCAGCAGTGAACGGCGGAACTCTGGAAACACCATATATTTT; cdr3_aa: CASSERRNSGNTIYF
clone_size: NA; d_call: TRBD2; j_call: TRBJ2-3; v_call: TRBV24-1; cdr3_nt: TGTGCCACCAGTGATGGACTAGCGGGAGATTACGATACGCAGTATTTT; cdr3_aa: CATSDGLAGDYDTQYF
clone_size: NA; d_call: NA; j_call: TRBJ2-7; v_call: TRBV9; cdr3_nt: TGTGCCAGCAGCGACCCTAGCAATCCCTACGAGCAGTACTTC; cdr3_aa: CASSDPSNPYEQYF
clone_size: NA; d_call: TRBD1; j_call: TRBJ2-4; v_call: TRBV6-2/TRBV6-3; cdr3_nt: TGTGCCAGCAGTTACGAGACAGGGTTTGCGAGTAGGAACATTCAGTACTTC; cdr3_aa: CASSYETGFASRNIQYF
clone_size: once; d_call: NA; j_call: TRBJ1-5; v_call: TRBV19; cdr3_nt: TGTGCCAGTGGTAAATTCCGTCTAGACGGGGGCAATCAGCCCCAGCATTTT; cdr3_aa: CASGKFRLDGGNQPQHF
clone_size: NA; d_call: TRBD2; j_call: TRBJ2-7; v_call: TRBV27; cdr3_nt: TGTGCCAGCAGTCGGGGAGGGACCGAGCAGTACTTC; cdr3_aa: CASSRGGTEQYF
clone_size: NA; d_call: NA; j_call: TRBJ2-7; v_call: TRBV2; cdr3_nt: TGTGCCAGCAGAACGACAGGAAGCTCCTACGAGCAGTACTTC; cdr3_aa: CASRTTGSSYEQYF
clone_size: NA; d_call: TRBD1; j_call: TRBJ1-2; v_call: TRBV19; cdr3_nt: TGTGCCAGTAGTGTACAGGGGGCCCGTGGCTACACCTTC; cdr3_aa: CASSVQGARGYTF